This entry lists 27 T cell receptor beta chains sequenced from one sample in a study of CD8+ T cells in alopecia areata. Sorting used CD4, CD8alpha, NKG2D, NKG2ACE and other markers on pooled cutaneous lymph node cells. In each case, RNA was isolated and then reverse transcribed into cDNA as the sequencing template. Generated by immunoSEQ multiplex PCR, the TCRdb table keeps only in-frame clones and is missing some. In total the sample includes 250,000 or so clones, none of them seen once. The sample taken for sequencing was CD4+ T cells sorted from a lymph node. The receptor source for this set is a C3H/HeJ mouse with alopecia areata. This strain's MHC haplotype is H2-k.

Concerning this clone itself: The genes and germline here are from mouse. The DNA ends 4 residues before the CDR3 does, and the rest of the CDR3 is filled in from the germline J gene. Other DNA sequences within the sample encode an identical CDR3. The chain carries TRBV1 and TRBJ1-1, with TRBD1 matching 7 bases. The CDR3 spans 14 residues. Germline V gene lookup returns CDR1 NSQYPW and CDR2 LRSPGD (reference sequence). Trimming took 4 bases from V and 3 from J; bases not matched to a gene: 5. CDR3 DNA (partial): TGCACCTGCAGTGGGACAGGTGTGGACACA. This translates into CTCSGTGVDT. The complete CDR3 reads CTCSGTGVDTEVFF.

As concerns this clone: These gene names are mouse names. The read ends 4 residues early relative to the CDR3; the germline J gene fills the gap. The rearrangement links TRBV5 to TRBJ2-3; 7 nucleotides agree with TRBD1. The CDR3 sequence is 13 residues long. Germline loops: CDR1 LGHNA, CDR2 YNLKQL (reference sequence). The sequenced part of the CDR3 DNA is TGTGCCAGCAGCCCGACAGGGTTAGAA. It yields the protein CASSPTGLE. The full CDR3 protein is CASSPTGLETLYF.

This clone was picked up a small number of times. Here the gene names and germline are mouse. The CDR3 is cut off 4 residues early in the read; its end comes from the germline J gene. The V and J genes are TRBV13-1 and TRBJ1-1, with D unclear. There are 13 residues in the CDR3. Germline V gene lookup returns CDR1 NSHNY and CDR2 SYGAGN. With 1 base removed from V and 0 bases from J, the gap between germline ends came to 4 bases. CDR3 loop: CASSDPTNTEVFF. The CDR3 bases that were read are TGTGCCAGCAGTGATCCAACAAACACA.

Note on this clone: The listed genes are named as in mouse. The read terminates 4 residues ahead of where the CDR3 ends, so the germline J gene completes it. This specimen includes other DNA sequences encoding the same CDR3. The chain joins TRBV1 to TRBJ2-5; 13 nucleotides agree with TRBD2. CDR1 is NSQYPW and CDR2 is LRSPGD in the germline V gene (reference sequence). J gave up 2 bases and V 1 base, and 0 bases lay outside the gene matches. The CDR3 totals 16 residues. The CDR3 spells CTCSAGTGGAQDTQYF. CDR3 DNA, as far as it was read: TGCACCTGCAGTGCAGGGACTGGGGGGGCCCAAGAC.

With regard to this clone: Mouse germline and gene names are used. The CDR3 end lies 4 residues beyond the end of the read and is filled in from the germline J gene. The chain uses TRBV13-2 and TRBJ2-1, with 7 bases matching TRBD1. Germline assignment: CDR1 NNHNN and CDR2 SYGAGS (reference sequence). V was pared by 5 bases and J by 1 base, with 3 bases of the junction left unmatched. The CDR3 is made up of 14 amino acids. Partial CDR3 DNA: TGTGCCAGCGGGGCGGGACAGAACTATGCT. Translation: CASGAGQNYA. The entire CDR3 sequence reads CASGAGQNYAEQFF.

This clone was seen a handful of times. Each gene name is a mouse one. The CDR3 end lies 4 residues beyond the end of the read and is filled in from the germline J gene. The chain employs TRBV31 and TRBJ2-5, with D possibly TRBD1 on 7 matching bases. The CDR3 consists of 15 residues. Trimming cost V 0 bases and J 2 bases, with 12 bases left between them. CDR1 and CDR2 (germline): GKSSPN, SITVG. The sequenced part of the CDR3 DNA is TGTGCCTGGAGTCTAGAAGGGGGCCGCCAAGAC. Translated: CAWSLEGGRQD. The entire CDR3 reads CAWSLEGGRQDTQYF.

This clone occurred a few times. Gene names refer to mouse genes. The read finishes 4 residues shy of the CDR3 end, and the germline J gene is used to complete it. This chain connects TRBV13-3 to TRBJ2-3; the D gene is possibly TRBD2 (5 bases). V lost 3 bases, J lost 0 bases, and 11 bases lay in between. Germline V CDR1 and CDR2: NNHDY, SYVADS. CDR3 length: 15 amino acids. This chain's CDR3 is CASSGTSYSAETLYF. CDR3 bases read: TGTGCCAGCAGTGGGACTTCTTATAGTGCAGAA.

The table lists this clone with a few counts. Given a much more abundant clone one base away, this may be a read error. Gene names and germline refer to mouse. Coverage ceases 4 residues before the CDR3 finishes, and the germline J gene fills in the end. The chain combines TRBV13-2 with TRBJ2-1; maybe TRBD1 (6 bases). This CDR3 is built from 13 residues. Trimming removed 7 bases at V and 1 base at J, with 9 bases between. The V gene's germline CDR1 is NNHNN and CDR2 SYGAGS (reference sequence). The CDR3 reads CASRTGNYAEQFF. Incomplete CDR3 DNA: TGTGCCAGCCGTACAGGGAACTATGCT.

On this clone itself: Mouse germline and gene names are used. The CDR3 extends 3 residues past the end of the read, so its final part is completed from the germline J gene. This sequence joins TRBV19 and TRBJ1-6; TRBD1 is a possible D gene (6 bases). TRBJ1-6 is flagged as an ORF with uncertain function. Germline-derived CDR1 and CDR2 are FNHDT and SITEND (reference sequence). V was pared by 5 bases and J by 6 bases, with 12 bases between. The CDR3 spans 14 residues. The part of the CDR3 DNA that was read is TGTGCCAGCAGGCATGGGACACCTAATTCGCCC. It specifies CASRHGTPNSP. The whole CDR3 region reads CASRHGTPNSPLYF.

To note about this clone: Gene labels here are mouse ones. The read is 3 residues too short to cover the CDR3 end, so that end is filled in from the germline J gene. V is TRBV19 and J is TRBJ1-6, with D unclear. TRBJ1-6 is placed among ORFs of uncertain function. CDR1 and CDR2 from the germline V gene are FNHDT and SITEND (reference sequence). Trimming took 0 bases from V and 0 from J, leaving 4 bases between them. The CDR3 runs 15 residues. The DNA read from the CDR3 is TGTGCCAGCAGTATAGACAGTTCCTATAATTCGCCC. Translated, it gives CASSIDSSYNSP. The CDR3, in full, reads CASSIDSSYNSPLYF.

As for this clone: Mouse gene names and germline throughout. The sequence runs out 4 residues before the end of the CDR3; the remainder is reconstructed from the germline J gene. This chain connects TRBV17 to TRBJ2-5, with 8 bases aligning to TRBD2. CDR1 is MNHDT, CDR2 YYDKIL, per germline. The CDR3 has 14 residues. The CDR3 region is CASSRWGGSDTQYF. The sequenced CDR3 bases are TGTGCTAGCAGTAGATGGGGGGGGTCAGAC. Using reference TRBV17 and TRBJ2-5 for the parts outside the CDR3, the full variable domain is DTTVKQNPRYKLARVGKPVNLICSQTMNHDTMYWYQKKPNQAPKLLLFYYDKILNREADTFEKFQSSRPNNSFCSLYIGSAGLEYSAMYLCASSRWGGSDTQYFGPGTRLLVL.

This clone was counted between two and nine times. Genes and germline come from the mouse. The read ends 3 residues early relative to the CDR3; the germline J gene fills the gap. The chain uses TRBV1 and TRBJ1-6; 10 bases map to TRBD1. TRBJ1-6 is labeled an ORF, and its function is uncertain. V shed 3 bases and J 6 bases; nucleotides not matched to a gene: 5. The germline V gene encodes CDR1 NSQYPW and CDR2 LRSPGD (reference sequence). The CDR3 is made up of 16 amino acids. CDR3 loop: CTCSAGQGVGNSPLYF. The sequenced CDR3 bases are TGCACCTGCAGTGCTGGACAGGGGGTGGGTAATTCGCCC.

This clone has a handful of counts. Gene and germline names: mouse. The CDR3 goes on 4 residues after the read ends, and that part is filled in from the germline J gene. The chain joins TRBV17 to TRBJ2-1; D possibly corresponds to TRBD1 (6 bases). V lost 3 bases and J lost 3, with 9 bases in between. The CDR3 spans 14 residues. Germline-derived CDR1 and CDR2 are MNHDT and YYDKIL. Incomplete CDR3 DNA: TGTGCTAGCAGTAGGGGACACCTCTATGCT. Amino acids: CASSRGHLYA. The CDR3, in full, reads CASSRGHLYAEQFF.

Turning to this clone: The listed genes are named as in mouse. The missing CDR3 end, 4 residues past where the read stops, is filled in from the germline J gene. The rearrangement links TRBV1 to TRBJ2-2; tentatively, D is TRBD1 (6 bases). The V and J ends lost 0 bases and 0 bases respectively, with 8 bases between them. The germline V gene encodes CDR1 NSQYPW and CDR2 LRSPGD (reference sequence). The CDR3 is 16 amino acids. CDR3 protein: CTCSAEGQANTGQLYF. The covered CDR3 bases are TGCACCTGCAGTGCAGAGGGACAAGCAAACACCGGG.

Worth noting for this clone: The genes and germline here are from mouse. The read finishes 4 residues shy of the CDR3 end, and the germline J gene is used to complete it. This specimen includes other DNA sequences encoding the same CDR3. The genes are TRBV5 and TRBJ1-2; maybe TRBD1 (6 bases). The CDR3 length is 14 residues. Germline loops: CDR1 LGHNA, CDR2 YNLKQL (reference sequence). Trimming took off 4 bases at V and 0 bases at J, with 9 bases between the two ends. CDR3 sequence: CASSPGHPNSDYTF. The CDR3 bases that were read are TGTGCCAGCAGCCCGGGACACCCAAACTCC.

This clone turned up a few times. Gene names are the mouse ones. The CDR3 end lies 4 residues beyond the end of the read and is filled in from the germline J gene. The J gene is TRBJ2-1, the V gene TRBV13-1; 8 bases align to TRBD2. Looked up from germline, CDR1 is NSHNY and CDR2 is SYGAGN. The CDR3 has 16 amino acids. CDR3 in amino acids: CASSEGLGGEGAEQFF. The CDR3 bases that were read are TGTGCCAGCAGTGAAGGTCTGGGGGGAGAAGGGGCT.

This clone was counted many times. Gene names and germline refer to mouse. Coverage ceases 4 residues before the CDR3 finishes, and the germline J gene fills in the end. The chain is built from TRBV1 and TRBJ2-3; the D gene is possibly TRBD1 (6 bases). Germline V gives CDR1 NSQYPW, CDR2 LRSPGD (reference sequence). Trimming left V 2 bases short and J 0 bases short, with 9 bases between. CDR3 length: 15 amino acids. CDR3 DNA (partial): TGCACCTGCAGTGCACAGGGGAAAAGTGCAGAA. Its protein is CTCSAQGKSAE. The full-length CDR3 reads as CTCSAQGKSAETLYF.

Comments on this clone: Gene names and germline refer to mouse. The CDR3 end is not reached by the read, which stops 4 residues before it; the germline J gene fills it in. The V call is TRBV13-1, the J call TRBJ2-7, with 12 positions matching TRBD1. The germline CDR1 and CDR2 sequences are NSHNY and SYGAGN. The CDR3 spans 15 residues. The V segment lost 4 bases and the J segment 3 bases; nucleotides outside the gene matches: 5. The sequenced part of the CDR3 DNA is TGTGCCAGCAGTCACCGGGACAGGGGGCGCTAT. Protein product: CASSHRDRGRY. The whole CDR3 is CASSHRDRGRYEQYF.

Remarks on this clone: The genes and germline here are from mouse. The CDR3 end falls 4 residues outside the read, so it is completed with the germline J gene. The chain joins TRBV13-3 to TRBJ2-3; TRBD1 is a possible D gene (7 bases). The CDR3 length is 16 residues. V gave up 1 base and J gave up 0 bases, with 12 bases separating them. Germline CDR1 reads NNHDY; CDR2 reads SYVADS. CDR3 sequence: CASSDQQGTSAETLYF. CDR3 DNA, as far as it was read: TGTGCCAGCAGTGATCAACAGGGGACTAGTGCAGAA.

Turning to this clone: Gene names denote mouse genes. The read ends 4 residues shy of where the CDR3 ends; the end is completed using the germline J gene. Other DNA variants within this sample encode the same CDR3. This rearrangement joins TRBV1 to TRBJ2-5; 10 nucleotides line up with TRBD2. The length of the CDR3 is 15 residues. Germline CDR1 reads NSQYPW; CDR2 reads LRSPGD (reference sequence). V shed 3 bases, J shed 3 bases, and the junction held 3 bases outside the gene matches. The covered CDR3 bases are TGCACCTGCAGTGCCCCGACTGGGGGGCAAGAC. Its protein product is CTCSAPTGGQD. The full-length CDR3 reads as CTCSAPTGGQDTQYF.

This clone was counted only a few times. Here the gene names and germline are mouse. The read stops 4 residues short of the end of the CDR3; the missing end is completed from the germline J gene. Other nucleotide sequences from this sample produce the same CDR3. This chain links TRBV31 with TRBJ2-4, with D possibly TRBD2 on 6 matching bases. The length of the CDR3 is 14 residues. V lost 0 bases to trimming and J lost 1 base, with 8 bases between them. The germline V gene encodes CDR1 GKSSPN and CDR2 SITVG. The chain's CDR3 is CAWSLRTGQNTLYF. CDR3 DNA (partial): TGTGCCTGGAGTCTCCGGACTGGTCAAAAC.

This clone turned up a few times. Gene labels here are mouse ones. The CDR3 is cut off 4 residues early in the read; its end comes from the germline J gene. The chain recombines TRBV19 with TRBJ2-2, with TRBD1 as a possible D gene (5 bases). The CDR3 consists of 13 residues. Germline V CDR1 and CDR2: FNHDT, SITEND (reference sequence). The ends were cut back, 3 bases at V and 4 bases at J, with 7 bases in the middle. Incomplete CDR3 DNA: TGTGCCAGCAGTAGACAGACCACCGGG. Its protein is CASSRQTTG. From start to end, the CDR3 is CASSRQTTGQLYF.

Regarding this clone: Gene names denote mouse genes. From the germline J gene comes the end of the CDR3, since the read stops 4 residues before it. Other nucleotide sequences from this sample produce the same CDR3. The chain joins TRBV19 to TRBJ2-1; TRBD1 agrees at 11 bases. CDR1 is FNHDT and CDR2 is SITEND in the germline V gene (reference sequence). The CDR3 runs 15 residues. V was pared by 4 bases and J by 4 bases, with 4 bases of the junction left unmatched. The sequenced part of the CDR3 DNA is TGTGCCAGCAGTCTCCGGGACAGGGGGTATGCT. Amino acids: CASSLRDRGYA. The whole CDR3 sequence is CASSLRDRGYAEQFF. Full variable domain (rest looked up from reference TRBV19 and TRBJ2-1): GGIITQTPKFLIGQEGQKLTLKCQQNFNHDTMYWYRQDSGKGLRLIYYSITENDLQKGDLSEGYDASREKKSSFSLTVTSAQKNEMAVFLCASSLRDRGYAEQFFGPGTRLTVL.

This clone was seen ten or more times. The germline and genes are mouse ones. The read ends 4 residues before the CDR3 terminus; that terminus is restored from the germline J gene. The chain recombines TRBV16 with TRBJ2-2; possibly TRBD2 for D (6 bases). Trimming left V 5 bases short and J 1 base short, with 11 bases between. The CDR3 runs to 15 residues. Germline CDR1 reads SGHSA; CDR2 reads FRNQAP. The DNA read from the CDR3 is TGTGCAAGCAGCCCAGGGACTTTAAACACCGGG. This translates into CASSPGTLNTG. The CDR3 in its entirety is CASSPGTLNTGQLYF.

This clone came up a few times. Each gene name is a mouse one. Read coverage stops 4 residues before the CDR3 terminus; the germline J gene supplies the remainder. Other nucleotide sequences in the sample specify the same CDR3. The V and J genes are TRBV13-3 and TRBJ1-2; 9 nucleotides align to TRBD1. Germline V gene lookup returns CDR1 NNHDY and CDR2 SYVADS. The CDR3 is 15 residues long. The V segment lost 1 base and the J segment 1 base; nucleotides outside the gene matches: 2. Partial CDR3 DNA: TGTGCCAGCAGTGATAGGGGACAGGGAAACTCC. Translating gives CASSDRGQGNS. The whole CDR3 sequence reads CASSDRGQGNSDYTF.

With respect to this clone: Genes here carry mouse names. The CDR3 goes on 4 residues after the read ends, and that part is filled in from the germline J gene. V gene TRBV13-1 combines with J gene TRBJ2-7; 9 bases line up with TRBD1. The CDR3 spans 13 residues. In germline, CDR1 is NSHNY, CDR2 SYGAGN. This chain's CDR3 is CASSRDRENEQYF. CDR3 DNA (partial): TGTGCCAGCAGCCGGGACAGGGAGAAT.

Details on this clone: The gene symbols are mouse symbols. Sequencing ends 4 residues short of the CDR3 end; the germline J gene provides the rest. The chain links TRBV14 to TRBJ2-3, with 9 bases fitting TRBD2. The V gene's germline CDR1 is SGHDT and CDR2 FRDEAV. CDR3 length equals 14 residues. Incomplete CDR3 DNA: TGTGCCAGCAGTTTAGGGGGACTGGGAGAA. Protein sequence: CASSLGGLGE. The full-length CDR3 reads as CASSLGGLGETLYF.